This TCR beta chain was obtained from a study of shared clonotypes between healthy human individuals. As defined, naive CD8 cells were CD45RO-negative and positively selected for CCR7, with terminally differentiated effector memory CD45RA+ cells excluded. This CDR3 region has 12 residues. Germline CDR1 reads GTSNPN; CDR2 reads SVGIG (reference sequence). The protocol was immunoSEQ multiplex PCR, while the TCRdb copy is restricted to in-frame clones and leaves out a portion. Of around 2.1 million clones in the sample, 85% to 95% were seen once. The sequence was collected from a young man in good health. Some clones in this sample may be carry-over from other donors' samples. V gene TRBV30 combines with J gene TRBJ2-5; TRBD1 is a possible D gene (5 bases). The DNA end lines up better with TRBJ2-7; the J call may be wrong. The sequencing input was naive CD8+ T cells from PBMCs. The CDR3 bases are TGTGCCTGGAGTGGGACACGTTACGAGCAGTACTTC. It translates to CAWSGTRYEQYF.